Following are 9 T cell receptor beta chains from one sample sequenced in a study of T cell repertoires in cytomegalovirus infection. TCRdb recomputed calls from the reads with MiXCR, one row per CDR3 protein. The table shows nearly 650,000 distinct CDR3 sequences, with 20% to 25% occurring only once. The sequenced sample consisted of CD8+ T cells from PBMCs. The receptor source for this set is a human donor in good health (CMV status not recorded). Some clones in this sample may be carry-over from other donors' samples.

Note on this clonotype: Relative to the germline gene, one junction end is altered; a read error may explain this. This rearrangement joins TRBV27 to TRBJ2-2; tentative D call: TRBD2 (6 bases). Germline V CDR1 and CDR2: MNHEY, SMNVEV (reference sequence). This CDR3 has 16 residues. DNA for the CDR3: TGTGCCAGCAGTCCCCACGACTACCTGAACACCGGGGGGCTGTTTTTT. This translates into CASSPHDYLNTGGLFF.

DNA of the CDR3: TGCGCCAGCAGCCAAGTCCATTATGAGCAGTTCTTC. Translating it yields CASSQVHYEQFF. The chain links TRBV4-1 to TRBJ2-1; no reliable D call. The CDR3 sequence is 12 residues long. Germline V gives CDR1 MGHRA, CDR2 YSYEKL. The V end was cut by 1 base, the J end by 8 bases, with 6 bases between.

The chain has TRBV10-1 and TRBJ2-7, with a tentative D call TRBD1 (6 bases). V dropped 1 base and J dropped 2 bases, with 15 bases sitting between them. Germline CDR1 WNHNN, CDR2 SYGVQD (reference sequence). The CDR3 has 16 residues. The CDR3 nucleotides read TGCGCCAGCAGTGAGTATGGTTTGGACAGCCCCTACGAGCAGTACTTC. Translating it yields CASSEYGLDSPYEQYF.

This chain joins TRBV14 and TRBJ2-3; tentatively, D is TRBD1 (6 bases). Trimming removed 0 bases at V and 1 base at J, with 14 bases between. This CDR3 has 17 amino acids. The germline V gene encodes CDR1 SGHDN and CDR2 FVKESK. CDR3 residues: CASSQDLRGYGTDTQYF. The CDR3, as DNA: TGTGCCAGCAGCCAAGATCTTAGGGGGTATGGCACAGATACGCAGTATTTT.

This clonotype was seen only a few times. The chain links TRBV29-1 to TRBJ2-3; 16 nucleotides agree with TRBD2. With 6 bases clipped from V and 4 bases from J, the junction kept 10 bases outside the gene matches. This CDR3 region has 17 residues. Germline values: CDR1 SQVTM, CDR2 ANQGSEA. CDR3 bases: TGCAGCGTGGGACTAGCGGGGGGGCAGAGTTCGGCAGATACGCAGTATTTT. Translating it yields CSVGLAGGQSSADTQYF.

The genes are TRBV7-8 and TRBJ1-6; D not resolved. This CDR3 is 14 amino acids long. Trimming removed 5 bases from V and 6 bases from J, with 11 bases in between. The germline gives CDR1 SGHVS, CDR2 FQNEAQ. CDR3 DNA sequence: TGTGCCAGCAGCCTTAGAGCATTTAATTCACCCCTCCACTTT. Amino acids: CASSLRAFNSPLHF.

CDR3 sequence (DNA): TGCAGCGTCCTTCGGCTATTTAGACTAGCGGGGTTCTCCTACAATGAGCAGTTCTTC. This translates into CSVLRLFRLAGFSYNEQFF. The chain carries TRBV29-1 and TRBJ2-1; the match to TRBD2 covers 11 bases. In germline, CDR1 is SQVTM, CDR2 ANQGSEA. The V gene end was trimmed by 6 bases and the J gene end by 0 bases; junction bases not matched to a gene: 16. The CDR3 runs to 19 residues.

This clonotype occurred a few times. The chain employs TRBV9 and TRBJ2-2; D call uncertain. CDR1 and CDR2 from the germline V gene are SGDLS and YYNGEE. V was cut by 0 bases and J by 0 bases, with 3 bases left in between. The CDR3 totals 14 residues. The CDR3 loop reads CASSVDTNTGELFF. Written as DNA, the CDR3 is TGTGCCAGCAGCGTAGACACGAACACCGGGGAGCTGTTTTTT.

The V and J genes are TRBV6-4 and TRBJ2-2, with a possible D match to TRBD2 (5 bases). CDR3 length: 14 residues. Trimming took off 4 bases at V and 4 bases at J, with 10 bases between the two ends. Germline V gene lookup returns CDR1 MRHNA and CDR2 SNTAGT. The CDR3 here is CASSGQLGTGELFF. CDR3 coding DNA: TGTGCCAGCAGTGGACAACTAGGCACCGGGGAGCTGTTTTTT.